This passage covers 26 T cell receptor beta chains from one sample sequenced in a study of graft-versus-host responses after intestinal transplantation. Data came from immunoSEQ multiplex PCR; TCRdb stores just in-frame clones and leaves some out. The sample lists about 88,000 clones, under 95% occurring once. These receptors lack a known antigen. The sample here was unstimulated CD4+ T cells sorted from spleen or lymph node cells, taken before transplant. The receptor set was obtained from a human donor who was the organ donor for an intestinal transplant.

CDR3 DNA sequence: TGTGCCAGCAGCTTGGATACTCACAGGGGTGATACGCAGTATTTT. Its translation is CASSLDTHRGDTQYF. V is TRBV5-4 and J is TRBJ2-3; 7 bases align to TRBD1. Trimming cost V 0 bases and J 6 bases; bases outside gene matches: 7. CDR1 and CDR2 from the germline V gene are SGHNT and YYREEE (reference sequence). The CDR3 spans 15 residues. Variable domain in full (rest from reference TRBV5-4 and TRBJ2-3): ETGVTQSPTHLIKTRGQQVTLRCSSQSGHNTVSWYQQALGQGPQFIFQYYREEENGRGNFPPRFSGLQFPNYSSELNVNALELDDSALYLCASSLDTHRGDTQYFGPGTRLTVL.

J is TRBJ1-2 and V is TRBV4-1; 8 nucleotides line up with TRBD1. This CDR3 spans 15 amino acids. The germline V gene encodes CDR1 MGHRA and CDR2 YSYEKL. J gave up 6 bases and V 4 bases, and 10 bases lay outside the gene matches. CDR3 sequence (DNA): TGCGCCAGCAGCCCCCGGACAGGGCGTCCACATGGCTACACCTTC. As protein: CASSPRTGRPHGYTF.

This chain joins TRBV29-1 and TRBJ2-2; 7 nucleotides match TRBD2. The V gene end was trimmed by 7 bases and the J gene end by 3 bases; junction bases not matched to a gene: 5. The V gene's germline CDR1 is SQVTM and CDR2 ANQGSEA. This CDR3 is 13 amino acids long. CDR3 sequence reads: CSGGTSDTGELFF. The CDR3 DNA is TGCAGCGGGGGAACTAGCGACACCGGGGAGCTGTTTTTT.

This chain connects TRBV11-3 to TRBJ1-1; 7 positions match TRBD1. The CDR3 has 16 residues. Germline trimming cut 5 bases from V and 1 base from J; bases unmatched to any gene: 10. Germline V gene lookup returns CDR1 SGHNT and CDR2 YENEEA. Written as DNA, the CDR3 is TGTGCCAGCAGCCTCGCAATTCGGACAGGGAACACTGAAGCTTTCTTT. This codes for CASSLAIRTGNTEAFF.

This chain uses TRBV6-1 with TRBJ1-5; D is uncertain. This CDR3 has 16 amino acids. CDR1 is MNHNS, CDR2 SASEGT, per germline. V lost 2 bases and J lost 4, with 15 bases in between. CDR3 sequence reads: CASSELAGYLNQPQHF. The CDR3 DNA follows: TGTGCCAGCAGTGAATTGGCGGGCTACCTAAATCAGCCCCAGCATTTT.

This clone was seen a single time. The genes are TRBV18 and TRBJ2-5; no clear D gene. The CDR3 consists of 12 residues. Trimming took off 2 bases at V and 2 bases at J, with 3 bases between the two ends. Looked up from germline, CDR1 is KGHSH and CDR2 is LQKENI. The CDR3: CASSPYQETQYF. CDR3 coding DNA: TGTGCCAGCTCACCATATCAAGAGACCCAGTACTTC.

V is TRBV5-6 and J is TRBJ2-3; unclear D gene. Trimming took off 3 bases at V and 0 bases at J, with 11 bases between the two ends. CDR1 is SGHDT, CDR2 YYEEEE, per germline. This CDR3 region has 15 residues. In DNA, the CDR3 is TGTGCCAGCAGCTCTTTGAGTCCGAGCACAGATACGCAGTATTTT. Residues: CASSSLSPSTDTQYF.

The gene calls are TRBV5-4 and TRBJ1-5, with a tentative D call TRBD1 (6 bases). Germline V gene lookup returns CDR1 SGHNT and CDR2 YYREEE (reference sequence). This CDR3 is built from 14 residues. Trimming took 2 bases from V and 7 from J, leaving 13 bases between them. The CDR3 sequence: CASSLQGLGQPQHF. The CDR3 nucleotides read TGTGCCAGCAGCTTACAGGGTCTTGGGCAGCCCCAGCATTTT.

This sequence joins TRBV5-1 and TRBJ2-7; D may be TRBD2 (7 bases). CDR1 is SGHRS and CDR2 is YFSETQ in the germline V gene. The CDR3 covers 16 residues. V lost 1 base, J lost 5 bases, and 19 bases lay in between. The CDR3 bases are TGCGCCAGCAGCTTGAGTTGGGGGGGCTCTGGCGACGAGCAGTACTTC. It yields the protein CASSLSWGGSGDEQYF.

V usage is TRBV30 and J usage is TRBJ1-1; D is undetermined. Germline V gives CDR1 GTSNPN, CDR2 SVGIG (reference sequence). This CDR3 contains 13 residues. V lost 0 bases and J lost 6, with 11 bases in between. Here the CDR3 reads CAWSVPPVAEAFF. Written as DNA, the CDR3 is TGTGCCTGGAGTGTACCTCCGGTCGCTGAAGCTTTCTTT.

This chain joins TRBV6-1 and TRBJ2-7; D may be TRBD2 (6 bases). V lost 2 bases to trimming and J lost 9 bases, with 11 bases between them. Germline values: CDR1 MNHNS, CDR2 SASEGT. The CDR3 has 12 amino acids. The CDR3 is CASSEWRVSQYF. The CDR3 DNA follows: TGTGCCAGCAGTGAATGGAGGGTCTCGCAGTACTTC.

The chain is built from TRBV5-4 and TRBJ2-5; D unclear. The CDR3 spans 14 residues. Trimming removed 1 base from V and 5 bases from J, with 12 bases in between. Germline CDR1 reads SGHNT; CDR2 reads YYREEE (reference sequence). The CDR3 nucleotides read TGTGCCAGCAGCTTGACTTATGGTACGGAGACCCAGTACTTC. Translating it yields CASSLTYGTETQYF.

The chain joins TRBV30 to TRBJ1-2, with D possibly matching TRBD1 (5 bases). V shed 8 bases and J shed 4 bases, with 17 bases lying between them. Germline lookup yields CDR1 GTSNPN and CDR2 SVGIG (reference sequence). The CDR3 is made up of 13 amino acids. The CDR3 DNA sequence: TGTGCCGCCACCCGGGACTCCACCTATGGCTACACCTTC. It is translated as CAATRDSTYGYTF.

V and J are TRBV6-5 and TRBJ2-5; D perhaps matches TRBD1 (5 bases). This CDR3 contains 15 residues. V gave up 0 bases and J gave up 1 base, with 9 bases separating them. Looked up from germline, CDR1 is MNHEY and CDR2 is SVGAGI. The CDR3 reads CASSYSNQGQETQYF. CDR3 nucleotide sequence: TGTGCCAGCAGTTACTCGAATCAGGGCCAAGAGACCCAGTACTTC.

J is TRBJ1-3 and V is TRBV5-1; perhaps TRBD1 as D (5 bases). The V end lost 0 bases, the J end lost 4 bases, and 11 bases lay between the germline ends. The length of the CDR3 is 15 residues. Germline assignment: CDR1 SGHRS and CDR2 YFSETQ. Written as DNA, the CDR3 is TGCGCCAGCAGCTTGGGACAGAGCCCAGGAAACACCATATATTTT. Its protein is CASSLGQSPGNTIYF.

This chain joins TRBV7-6 and TRBJ1-6, with D possibly being TRBD1 (5 bases). Germline-derived CDR1 and CDR2 are SGHVS and FNYEAQ. Trimming pared 4 bases from V and 7 bases from J, leaving 5 bases between. The CDR3 covers 12 residues. The CDR3 spells CASSSGNSPLHF. The DNA of the CDR3 is TGTGCCAGCAGCTCAGGGAATTCACCCCTCCACTTT.

The chain links TRBV7-9 to TRBJ2-5, with D maybe TRBD2 (6 bases). The CDR3 loop spans 14 amino acids. The germline V and J ends were trimmed by 2 bases and 4 bases, with 11 bases remaining between them. Germline lookup yields CDR1 SEHNR and CDR2 FQNEAQ (reference sequence). CDR3: CASSLLGGLETQYF. CDR3 in DNA: TGTGCCAGCAGCTTATTGGGGGGATTAGAGACCCAGTACTTC.

The chain employs TRBV7-2 and TRBJ2-2; perhaps TRBD2 as D (7 bases). Germline values: CDR1 SGHTA, CDR2 FQGNSA. The CDR3 length is 14 residues. Trimming removed 4 bases at V and 5 bases at J, with 11 bases between. The CDR3 here is CASSYGGPTGELFF. DNA for the CDR3: TGTGCCAGCAGCTACGGGGGGCCAACCGGGGAGCTGTTTTTT.

This chain links TRBV7-3 with TRBJ2-4; D is perhaps TRBD2 (7 bases). The CDR3 is made up of 15 amino acids. V shed 5 bases and J shed 8 bases, with 19 bases lying between them. Germline loops: CDR1 SGHTA, CDR2 FQGTGA. CDR3: CASSHKGGGYDIQYF. CDR3 in DNA: TGTGCCAGCAGCCATAAGGGGGGGGGCTATGACATTCAGTACTTC.

V is TRBV5-1 and J is TRBJ2-7; 10 nucleotides agree with TRBD2. CDR3 length: 14 amino acids. The germline CDR1 and CDR2 sequences are SGHRS and YFSETQ. V lost 7 bases and J lost 2; bases outside the gene matches: 6. The CDR3 reads CASGFTSGAYEQYF. The CDR3 DNA is TGCGCCAGCGGATTTACTAGCGGGGCCTACGAGCAGTACTTC.

The V gene is TRBV28, the J gene TRBJ2-2; 8 bases line up with TRBD2. The V gene end was trimmed by 8 bases and the J gene end by 0 bases; junction bases not matched to a gene: 11. This CDR3 is built from 17 residues. The germline CDR1 and CDR2 sequences are MDHEN and SYDVKM. CDR3 in DNA: TGTGCCAGCGGAAAAACCGGACTAGCTTCGAACACCGGGGAGCTGTTTTTT. Its protein is CASGKTGLASNTGELFF.

The V call is TRBV2, the J call TRBJ1-4; perhaps TRBD1 as D (5 bases). The CDR3 is 14 amino acids. The germline V and J ends were trimmed by 4 bases and 1 base, with 7 bases remaining between them. Germline V lookup: CDR1 SNHLY, CDR2 FYNNEI. CDR3 protein: CASSARETNEKLFF. The CDR3 DNA follows: TGTGCCAGCAGTGCCAGGGAAACTAATGAAAAACTGTTTTTT.

This clone was seen more than once but under ten times. The chain carries TRBV28 and TRBJ2-1; 12 nucleotides align to TRBD2. Unmatched junction bases numbered 7, after V lost 6 bases and J lost 4 bases. In germline, CDR1 is MDHEN, CDR2 SYDVKM. The CDR3 loop spans 16 amino acids. CDR3 coding DNA: TGTGCCAGCAGCTCTTCCGGGACTAGCGGGTACAATGAGCAGTTCTTC. This gives the protein CASSSSGTSGYNEQFF.

There are a few counts of this clone. The V call is TRBV6-1, the J call TRBJ2-7, with TRBD2 as a possible D gene (6 bases). V was shortened by 7 bases and J by 1 base, with 14 bases between the two germline ends. The CDR3 is 14 amino acids. Germline CDR1 MNHNS, CDR2 SASEGT. CDR3 region: CASIGTSKSYEQYF. The DNA of the CDR3 is TGTGCCAGCATTGGGACTTCCAAGTCCTACGAGCAGTACTTC.

V is TRBV16 and J is TRBJ1-1, with a tentative D call TRBD1 (5 bases). The ends were cut back, 8 bases at V and 3 bases at J, with 10 bases in the middle. In germline, CDR1 is KGHSY, CDR2 FQNENV. This CDR3 is 12 amino acids long. The CDR3 here is CASGRGYTEAFF. The CDR3 region has the DNA TGTGCCAGCGGCCGGGGCTACACTGAAGCTTTCTTT.

This chain links TRBV30 with TRBJ2-5; D is possibly TRBD1 (6 bases). V was pared by 4 bases and J by 0 bases, with 12 bases between. CDR3 length equals 14 residues. Germline loops: CDR1 GTSNPN, CDR2 SVGIG (reference sequence). The CDR3 DNA reads as TGTGCCTGGAATCTGGGACACCACCAAGAGACCCAGTACTTC. This codes for CAWNLGHHQETQYF.